The source of this T cell receptor (beta chain) is a study of blood T cell repertoires in COVID-19. As for the study in general: The cDNA or gDNA used as material had been derived from T cells, B-cell-depleted T cells, or PBMCs.

Assay: immunoSEQ multiplex PCR; the TCRdb copy retains only in-frame clones and omits some. Among a few hundred thousand clones, 80% were seen once, and the ten largest hold around 13%. This CDR3 has 13 amino acids. Germline V gives CDR1 SGHRS, CDR2 YFSETQ. With V trimmed by 5 bases and J by 5 bases, 5 bases remained unmatched. The chain joins TRBV5-1 to TRBJ1-1, with 8 bases that match TRBD1. This receptor was taken from a human donor in a cohort sampled during active COVID-19. Sample: peripheral blood. CDR3 sequence reads: CASRGTGKTEAFF. CDR3 in DNA: TGCGCCAGCAGAGGGACAGGTAAAACTGAAGCTTTCTTT. The full variable domain, its missing parts supplied by reference TRBV5-1 and TRBJ1-1, is KAGVTQTPRYLIKTRGQQVTLSCSPISGHRSVSWYQQTPGQGLQFLFEYFSETQRNKGNFPGRFSGRQFSNSRSEMNVSTLELGDSALYLCASRGTGKTEAFFGQGTRLTVV.